This T cell receptor (beta chain) stems from a study of cytomegalovirus exposure and HLA in healthy donors. Whole-study results and caveats: Association of a missense DCLRE1C variant with TCR beta V- and J-gene trimming was reported in a later analysis.

On this clone itself: Its matching antigen is unknown.

Amplification used 60 Vbeta primers and 13 Jbeta primers. Profiled with immunoSEQ multiplex PCR; TCRdb holds only in-frame clones, not every one. The table lists around 99,000 clones, 69% of them singletons. The CDR3 extends over 17 amino acids. Germline CDR1 and CDR2: SNHLY and FYNNEI. The V gene end was trimmed by 2 bases and the J gene end by 4 bases; junction bases not matched to a gene: 7. The gene calls are TRBV2 and TRBJ2-2; 10 bases match TRBD1. Sequencing was done on a sample of PBMCs. The origin of this receptor is an older woman in good health and CMV-seropositive. The CDR3 DNA sequence: TGTGCCAGCAGTGAACGCGCGGGACAGGGGTTCACCGGGGAGCTGTTTTTT. It is translated as CASSERAGQGFTGELFF.